This T cell receptor (beta chain) originates from a study of T cell repertoires in aging, cancer and after chemotherapy. Whole-study results and caveats: Loss of evenness, beyond lost richness, contributed to age-related TCR diversity decline in cancer patients.

In its sample, this clonotype is medium-sized. The antigen is unknown. Multiplex touch-down PCR with TRB-A/B primers amplified rearranged V-D-J TRB sequences. Using its own MiXCR run on the multiplex PCR reads, TCRdb lists one record per CDR3 protein. The sample records some 2,000 distinct CDR3 sequences, roughly a quarter being singletons. Trimming stripped 4 bases from V and 4 bases from J, with 17 bases between. Germline CDR1 MNHEY, CDR2 SMNVEV (reference sequence). This CDR3 has 15 residues. The template was genomic DNA from peripheral blood, not RNA. The specimen was blood. The sequence was obtained from a human donor with a solid tumor. This chain links TRBV27 with TRBJ2-7; possibly TRBD2 for D (5 bases). The CDR3: CASSSYGTRAYEQYF. For the CDR3, the DNA is TGTGCCAGCAGTTCATACGGCACTAGGGCGTACGAGCAGTACTTC.